This record concerns one T cell receptor (beta chain) sequence. The test was conducted at deep level. Sequenced by immunoSEQ multiplex PCR; TCRdb stores in-frame clones only, minus some. The sample carries about 2.4 million clones, 90% to 95% recorded once. The sample originates from a study of shared clonotypes between healthy human individuals. Trimming stripped 6 bases from V and 4 bases from J, with 10 bases between. This CDR3 is 13 amino acids long. Germline V gives CDR1 SGHAT, CDR2 FQDESV (reference sequence). This clonotype was obtained from a man aged 18 to 30 in good health. Some clones in this sample may be carry-over from other donors' samples. The gene calls are TRBV11-1 and TRBJ1-3, with D perhaps TRBD1 (6 bases). Material for sequencing was naive CD4+ T cells from PBMCs. Subset specified: CD45RA+ positively selected. Here the CDR3 reads CASRRQEGNTIYF. CDR3 DNA sequence: TGTGCCAGCAGACGACAGGAGGGAAACACCATATATTTT.